Listed below are T cell receptor beta chains from one sample, sequenced in a study of identical twins. TCRdb ran MiXCR on the 5' RACE reads and lists one entry per CDR3 protein. The sample has some 630,000 distinct CDR3 sequences, about 7.1% seen once. This sample was also put to use in a study of yellow fever vaccine responses in identical twins.

Sequenced: PBMCs. The receptor set was obtained from a woman aged 18-29 years in good health. The CDR3 runs from the conserved cysteine through the conserved F or W. D genes are given only for firm matches. Clone size, where shown, is once, few, many, or a class for clones that have expanded.

TRBD2 TRBJ2-3 many TRBV5-1 TGCGCCAGCAGCCCACCATCATCGGGAGGGGGTAGCACAGATACGCAGTATTTT CASSPPSSGGGSTDTQYF
TRBD1 TRBJ1-2 many TRBV4-1 TGCGCCAGCAGCCAAGAAGAGCGCCGAGGACAGGGGCGTAGCGGCTACACCTTC CASSQEERRGQGRSGYTF
NA TRBJ2-3 few TRBV14 TGTGCCAGCAGCAGCACCCCAGGAAGATCTAGCACAGATACGCAGTATTTT CASSSTPGRSSTDTQYF
TRBD2 TRBJ2-3 few TRBV4-1 TGCGCCAGCAGCCAAGTAAAAGCGGGGGGGCCAGTACCCACAGATACGCAGTATTTT CASSQVKAGGPVPTDTQYF
TRBD1 TRBJ1-1 few TRBV20-1 TGCAGTCGAAAGACCTGGGATACAGGGGGATTGACGACTGAAGCTTTCTTT CSRKTWDTGGLTTEAFF
NA TRBJ1-3 many TRBV20-1 TGCAGTGCTAGAGACAGGGTAGATGGAAACACCATATATTTT CSARDRVDGNTIYF
NA TRBJ2-6 NA TRBV7-9 TGTGCCAGCAGACTGGTGGAAGCTGGGGCCAACGTCCTGACTTTC CASRLVEAGANVLTF
NA TRBJ2-5 few TRBV6-5 TGTGCCAGCAGTACCCGACAGTCACCAGCGGCCCAGTACTTC CASSTRQSPAAQYF
NA TRBJ1-1 many TRBV19 TGTGCCAGTAGTACGCGGCTGGAGGGAGCTTTCTTT CASSTRLEGAFF
TRBD1 TRBJ1-1 NA TRBV7-8 TGTGCCAGCACCCTAGCGGGACAGGGGGTGGTCACTGAAGCTTTCTTT CASTLAGQGVVTEAFF
TRBD1 TRBJ2-3 few TRBV12-3/TRBV12-4 TGTGCCAGCAGTCCCAAGGACAGGAGCACAGATACGCAGTATTTT CASSPKDRSTDTQYF
NA TRBJ1-2 many TRBV12-3/TRBV12-4 TGTGCCAGCAGTTTTCAGAACTATGGCTACACCTTC CASSFQNYGYTF
TRBD1 TRBJ2-1 many TRBV19 TGTGCCACTCGACAGGGGAATGAGCAGTTCTTC CATRQGNEQFF
NA TRBJ2-6 few TRBV15 TGTGCCACCAGGGCCGGGGCCAACGTCCTGACTTTC CATRAGANVLTF
NA TRBJ1-2 NA TRBV6-5 TGTGCCAGCAGTTACCGGCCACCGCCAGTCTATGGCTACACCTTC CASSYRPPPVYGYTF
TRBD1 TRBJ2-1 many TRBV28 TGTGCCAGCAGTTTCCGGGACAGGGGCTACAATGAGCAGTTCTTC CASSFRDRGYNEQFF
NA TRBJ1-1 many TRBV20-1 TGCAGTGCTAGTGGCCCTACAGGTCTTAAAGCTTTCTTT CSASGPTGLKAFF
NA TRBJ1-2 many TRBV10-1 TGCGCCAGCAGTGAGTCGTTATCCACCACAACCTATGGCTACACCTTC CASSESLSTTTYGYTF
NA TRBJ1-1 few TRBV5-1 TGCGCCAGCAGCTTGGTTTGGGGCGGTGGCACTGAAGCTTTCTTT CASSLVWGGGTEAFF
TRBD2 TRBJ2-5 few TRBV12-3/TRBV12-4 TGTGCCAGCAGCCGGAGCGGGGGGGCAGAGACCCAGTACTTC CASSRSGGAETQYF
NA TRBJ2-7 few TRBV5-1 TGCGCCAGCAGCTTGGAACAGCTTAAATACGAGCAGTACTTC CASSLEQLKYEQYF
TRBD2 TRBJ2-1 few TRBV7-9 TGTGCCAGCAGCTTAGAGCGGGGGGACAATGAGCAGTTCTTC CASSLERGDNEQFF
TRBD1 TRBJ1-1 many TRBV28 TGTGCCAGCAGTTTACTAACAGGGGGCAAGACTGAAGCTTTCTTT CASSLLTGGKTEAFF
TRBD1 TRBJ1-6 many TRBV28 TGTGCCAGCAGTTCTCAAGGAGACCAGGGGGCTAATTCACCCCTCCACTTT CASSSQGDQGANSPLHF
TRBD2 TRBJ2-1 many TRBV27 TGTGCCAGCAGTGGGTTTGGAGCGGGAGGCCCCCTGGAGCAGTTCTTC CASSGFGAGGPLEQFF
TRBD2 TRBJ2-1 few TRBV24-1 TGTGCCACCAGTGATTCGACTAGCGGGGGAACCTCCTACAATGAGCAGTTCTTC CATSDSTSGGTSYNEQFF
NA TRBJ2-2 few TRBV4-1 TGCGCCAGCAGCCAGGGAAAGGGGAACACCGGGGAGCTGTTTTTT CASSQGKGNTGELFF
NA TRBJ2-1 many TRBV5-6 TGTGCCAGCAGCATTGGACAGGAGCAGTTCTTC CASSIGQEQFF
TRBD2 TRBJ2-7 once TRBV6-1 TGTGCCAGCAGTGAACCTAGCGGGCTCTACGAGCAGTACTTC CASSEPSGLYEQYF
NA TRBJ1-2 NA TRBV4-1 TGCGCCAGCAGCCAGGATCCCGCGTCTCGACTGGGCTACACCTTC CASSQDPASRLGYTF
NA TRBJ2-1 NA TRBV7-9 TGTGCCAGCAGCCCGCAGGCGGCAGGTCCCCATGAGCAGTTCTTC CASSPQAAGPHEQFF
TRBD2 TRBJ2-5 many TRBV5-1 TGCGCCAGCAGCTTGAGCGGGACTGGTGAGACCCAGTACTTC CASSLSGTGETQYF
NA TRBJ2-7 NA TRBV7-6 TGTGCCAGCAGCTTAGAATTGGGTGGGACGACCTACGAGCAGTACTTC CASSLELGGTTYEQYF
NA TRBJ2-3 few TRBV20-1 TGCAGTCTCGACGCCCAGCTAGGAGATACGCAGTATTTT CSLDAQLGDTQYF
TRBD2 TRBJ2-1 NA TRBV5-1 TGCGCCAGCAGCTTAGGGAACGGGACTAGCGGGAGGACCGAGACGGTCTACAATGAGCAGTTCTTC CASSLGNGTSGRTETVYNEQFF
TRBD1 TRBJ2-7 NA TRBV3-1 TGTGCCAGCAGCCAAATCTGGACAGGGGCCTACGAGCAGTACTTC CASSQIWTGAYEQYF
NA TRBJ1-6 NA TRBV4-1 TGCGCCAGCAGCCAAGGCAGGAGCTCCTATAATTCACCCCTCCACTTT CASSQGRSSYNSPLHF
TRBD2 TRBJ2-7 few TRBV12-3/TRBV12-4 TGTGCCAGCAGTTTAGCGGAGATAGCGGGATTAAAGCAGTACTTC CASSLAEIAGLKQYF
TRBD1 TRBJ1-4 NA TRBV11-1 TGTGCCAGCAGCGCCAAGCGTGGGACAGACGCAACTAATGAAAAACTGTTTTTT CASSAKRGTDATNEKLFF
TRBD2 TRBJ2-1 few TRBV2 TGTGCCAGCAGATTTTCCCGGGGGACTAGCGGGAGGGATAGCTCCTACAATGAGCAGTTCTTC CASRFSRGTSGRDSSYNEQFF
NA TRBJ1-1 many TRBV28 TGTGCCAGCAGTTTAATCACCGGGGCTAACACTGAAGCTTTCTTT CASSLITGANTEAFF
TRBD2 TRBJ2-3 many TRBV12-3/TRBV12-4 TGTGCCAGCAGTTTAAGTAGCGGGAGTGCAGATACGCAGTATTTT CASSLSSGSADTQYF
NA TRBJ2-3 NA TRBV4-1 TGCGCCAGCAGCCAAGGCATAGTCGTCAGGCAGGACGGCACAGATACGCAGTATTTT CASSQGIVVRQDGTDTQYF
TRBD2 TRBJ2-7 few TRBV28 TGTGCCAGCAGTTCCCTGAGGGCGGGAGGATCCTACGAGCAGTACTTC CASSSLRAGGSYEQYF
NA TRBJ2-1 few TRBV7-2 TGTGCCAGCAGCCGCGAAGCGGATTCCTACAATGAGCAGTTCTTC CASSREADSYNEQFF
TRBD1 TRBJ2-1 many TRBV7-8 TGTGCCAGCAGTCCGACAGGGGGCTACAATGAGCAGTTCTTC CASSPTGGYNEQFF
TRBD2 TRBJ2-7 few TRBV5-1 TGCGCCAGCAGCTCTTATGGGACTAGCGGGAGACCGCCCTCCTACGAGCAGTACTTC CASSSYGTSGRPPSYEQYF
TRBD2 TRBJ2-1 NA TRBV7-9 TGTGCCAGCAGACCCCTAGCGGGAGGTTACAATGAGCAGTTCTTC CASRPLAGGYNEQFF
TRBD2 TRBJ2-5 NA TRBV6-2/TRBV6-3 TGTGCCAGCAGTTCCGCCGGGACTAGAGAAGAGACCCAGTACTTC CASSSAGTREETQYF
NA TRBJ2-7 few TRBV18 TGTGCCAGCTCACCGGGCCAGTTAGGAGAGCAGTACTTC CASSPGQLGEQYF